A selection of T cell receptor beta chains follows, all from one sample in a study of patients and donors after allogeneic stem cell transplantation. TCRdb itself ran the RT-PCR reads through MiXCR, one entry per CDR3 protein. The top ten clones hold around 30% of a sample with about 110,000 distinct CDR3 sequences, 35% of them seen once. The sample comprised blood, either unsorted or a sorted T cell fraction (not recorded which). Receptors were obtained from a human donor who was either an allogeneic HSCT recipient or a stem cell or donor lymphocyte infusion donor (not recorded which). It is not recorded whose cells these are; they may come from a transplant donor. The CDR3 runs from the conserved cysteine through the conserved F or W. Fields, in order: D gene, clone size, J gene, V gene, CDR3 DNA, CDR3 protein. A D gene is named only where the DNA matches it firmly. The size field is filled for only some rows; it gives once, few, many or a size class.

d_call: TRBD1
clone_size: few
j_call: TRBJ1-1
v_call: TRBV11-2
cdr3_nt: TGTGCCAGCAGATCTATCGGACAGGGAACCCTTACGAACACTGAAGCTTTCTTT
cdr3_aa: CASRSIGQGTLTNTEAFF

d_call: .
clone_size: .
j_call: TRBJ1-5
v_call: TRBV6-2/TRBV6-3
cdr3_nt: TGTGCCAGCAGTTACGGACAGAGTCAGCCCCAGCATTTT
cdr3_aa: CASSYGQSQPQHF

d_call: .
clone_size: .
j_call: TRBJ1-2
v_call: TRBV9
cdr3_nt: TGTGCCAGCAGCGTAGACCACAGAAACTATGGCTACACCTTC
cdr3_aa: CASSVDHRNYGYTF

d_call: .
clone_size: few
j_call: TRBJ1-1
v_call: TRBV20-1
cdr3_nt: TGCAGTGCTAGTGGTGTCTCGATGGCTGCTGAAGCTTTCTTT
cdr3_aa: CSASGVSMAAEAFF

d_call: TRBD1
clone_size: .
j_call: TRBJ1-2
v_call: TRBV11-2
cdr3_nt: TGTGCCAGCAGCCCCGGGACAGGGATGGGATATGGCTACACCTTC
cdr3_aa: CASSPGTGMGYGYTF

d_call: .
clone_size: few
j_call: TRBJ2-1
v_call: TRBV7-2
cdr3_nt: TGTGCCAGCAGCAAAGGGACAATCGAGGAGCAGTTCTTC
cdr3_aa: CASSKGTIEEQFF

d_call: TRBD2
clone_size: few
j_call: TRBJ2-1
v_call: TRBV5-6
cdr3_nt: TGTGCCAGCAGCTTCTCCTGGCTAGCGGGAGGGGGTGAGCAGTTCTTC
cdr3_aa: CASSFSWLAGGGEQFF

d_call: .
clone_size: few
j_call: TRBJ1-3
v_call: TRBV5-1
cdr3_nt: TGCGCCAGCAGCTTGGCGGGGAGTAACACCATATATTTT
cdr3_aa: CASSLAGSNTIYF

d_call: .
clone_size: few
j_call: TRBJ1-5
v_call: TRBV10-3
cdr3_nt: TGTGCCACCGCGACGGCGTATAGCAATCAGCCCCAGCATTTT
cdr3_aa: CATATAYSNQPQHF

d_call: .
clone_size: .
j_call: TRBJ1-4
v_call: TRBV15
cdr3_nt: TGTGCCACCAGCAGAGATATTGGAGTTGAAAAACTGTTTTTT
cdr3_aa: CATSRDIGVEKLFF

d_call: TRBD2
clone_size: .
j_call: TRBJ2-7
v_call: TRBV9
cdr3_nt: TGTGCCAGCAGCGTAGGGAGCGGGAGGGGGACCTACGAGCAGTACTTC
cdr3_aa: CASSVGSGRGTYEQYF

d_call: .
clone_size: .
j_call: TRBJ2-3
v_call: TRBV20-1
cdr3_nt: TGCAGTGCTAGAGAGGGGGCGGGATTTGGCGGATTTAGCACAGATACGCAGTATTTT
cdr3_aa: CSAREGAGFGGFSTDTQYF

d_call: .
clone_size: .
j_call: TRBJ1-4
v_call: TRBV4-2
cdr3_nt: TGTGCCAGCAGCCAAGAGAAGGTTATTGAAAAACTGTTTTTT
cdr3_aa: CASSQEKVIEKLFF

d_call: TRBD1
clone_size: .
j_call: TRBJ2-3
v_call: TRBV7-9
cdr3_nt: TGTGCCAGCAGCGGTGGACAGGGCACAGATACGCAGTATTTT
cdr3_aa: CASSGGQGTDTQYF

d_call: .
clone_size: .
j_call: TRBJ2-7
v_call: TRBV20-1
cdr3_nt: TGCAGTGCTTATGGGCGCAGGGGAGGTGAAGAGCAGTACTTC
cdr3_aa: CSAYGRRGGEEQYF

d_call: .
clone_size: .
j_call: TRBJ1-1
v_call: TRBV20-1
cdr3_nt: TGCAGTGCTCAGACAATAAGGGAGCGCACTGAAGCTTTCTTT
cdr3_aa: CSAQTIRERTEAFF

d_call: .
clone_size: few
j_call: TRBJ1-4
v_call: TRBV21-1
cdr3_nt: TGTGCCAGCAGCAAAGGGCTAGAAGACAGGGGGAGAGAAAAACTGTTTTTT
cdr3_aa: CASSKGLEDRGREKLFF

d_call: TRBD2
clone_size: .
j_call: TRBJ2-1
v_call: TRBV7-9
cdr3_nt: TGTGCCAGCAGCCTAACCGGGACTAGAACGAATGAGCAGTTCTTC
cdr3_aa: CASSLTGTRTNEQFF

d_call: .
clone_size: .
j_call: TRBJ1-1
v_call: TRBV6-5
cdr3_nt: TGTGCCAGCAGTCCTTATTCCGTTGCAGGGGCGAGGACTGAAGCTTTCTTT
cdr3_aa: CASSPYSVAGARTEAFF

d_call: .
clone_size: once
j_call: TRBJ2-5
v_call: TRBV4-3
cdr3_nt: TGCGCCAGCAGCCAAGCGGGGACACAAAAAGAGACCCAGTACTTC
cdr3_aa: CASSQAGTQKETQYF

d_call: TRBD2
clone_size: .
j_call: TRBJ2-1
v_call: TRBV19
cdr3_nt: TGTGCCAGTAGCCCACAGACTAGCAGCTATGAGCAGTTCTTC
cdr3_aa: CASSPQTSSYEQFF

d_call: TRBD1
clone_size: few
j_call: TRBJ1-3
v_call: TRBV20-1
cdr3_nt: TGCAGTGCGCGGACAGGCTCTGGAAACACCATATATTTT
cdr3_aa: CSARTGSGNTIYF

d_call: .
clone_size: .
j_call: TRBJ1-4
v_call: TRBV5-5
cdr3_nt: TGTGCCAGCAGCTCACCGACAGGATCAAATGAAAAACTGTTTTTT
cdr3_aa: CASSSPTGSNEKLFF

d_call: .
clone_size: .
j_call: TRBJ2-1
v_call: TRBV9
cdr3_nt: TGTGCCAGCAGCGTAGTGGTAGGGGACTACAATGAGCAGTTCTTC
cdr3_aa: CASSVVVGDYNEQFF

d_call: .
clone_size: .
j_call: TRBJ2-7
v_call: TRBV6-2/TRBV6-3
cdr3_nt: TGTGCCAGCAGTAAACAGGGCTACGAGCAGTACTTC
cdr3_aa: CASSKQGYEQYF

d_call: TRBD2
clone_size: .
j_call: TRBJ2-7
v_call: TRBV7-9
cdr3_nt: TGTGCCAGCAGTTTGTGGGGACTAGCGGGAGTCGAGCAGTACTTC
cdr3_aa: CASSLWGLAGVEQYF

d_call: .
clone_size: .
j_call: TRBJ1-2
v_call: TRBV11-2
cdr3_nt: TGTGCCAGCAGCTTAGATCACAGTAACTATGGCTACACCTTC
cdr3_aa: CASSLDHSNYGYTF

d_call: .
clone_size: .
j_call: TRBJ1-2
v_call: TRBV3-1
cdr3_nt: TGTGCCAGCAGCTCAAGGGCCTCATTTGGCTACACCTTC
cdr3_aa: CASSSRASFGYTF

d_call: .
clone_size: many
j_call: TRBJ1-2
v_call: TRBV29-1
cdr3_nt: TGCAGCGTTGAAAGCGGGGCGGTCGCTGGCTACACCTTC
cdr3_aa: CSVESGAVAGYTF

d_call: .
clone_size: .
j_call: TRBJ1-2
v_call: TRBV6-5
cdr3_nt: TGTGCCAGCAAAGACGGGATCCACTATGGCTACACCTTC
cdr3_aa: CASKDGIHYGYTF

d_call: TRBD1
clone_size: few
j_call: TRBJ1-4
v_call: TRBV18
cdr3_nt: TGTGCCAGCTCACCGGGACAGCTTAATGAAAAACTGTTTTTT
cdr3_aa: CASSPGQLNEKLFF

d_call: .
clone_size: .
j_call: TRBJ2-3
v_call: TRBV4-2
cdr3_nt: TGTGCCAGCAGCCAAGTGTGGAAGCCCAGGGCCACAGATACGCAGTATTTT
cdr3_aa: CASSQVWKPRATDTQYF

d_call: .
clone_size: few
j_call: TRBJ1-2
v_call: TRBV27
cdr3_nt: TGTGCCAGCAGTTTATCGGGTGAAAGTGGCTATGGCTACACCTTC
cdr3_aa: CASSLSGESGYGYTF

d_call: .
clone_size: .
j_call: TRBJ1-5
v_call: TRBV27
cdr3_nt: TGTGCCAGCAGTTTGGGCAGGGCAAGCAATCAGCCCCAGCATTTT
cdr3_aa: CASSLGRASNQPQHF

d_call: .
clone_size: .
j_call: TRBJ1-2
v_call: TRBV24-1
cdr3_nt: TGTGCCACCAGTGATGACAGGAGCGGCTACACCTTC
cdr3_aa: CATSDDRSGYTF

d_call: .
clone_size: few
j_call: TRBJ1-6
v_call: TRBV7-2
cdr3_nt: TGTGCCAGCAGCTTACGAACACACGAGGCCCTCCACTTT
cdr3_aa: CASSLRTHEALHF

d_call: .
clone_size: few
j_call: TRBJ1-2
v_call: TRBV12-3/TRBV12-4
cdr3_nt: TGTGCCACCTCTTTATCTAACTATGGCTACACCTTC
cdr3_aa: CATSLSNYGYTF

d_call: .
clone_size: few
j_call: TRBJ2-2
v_call: TRBV5-1
cdr3_nt: TGCGCCAGCAGCTTGGTTGTGGTTGACACCGGGGAGCTGTTTTTT
cdr3_aa: CASSLVVVDTGELFF

d_call: TRBD1
clone_size: .
j_call: TRBJ1-1
v_call: TRBV28
cdr3_nt: TGTGCCAGCATCCTGGGAAGGGACAGGGGAGAGGAGGGCACTGAAGCTTTCTTT
cdr3_aa: CASILGRDRGEEGTEAFF

d_call: .
clone_size: many
j_call: TRBJ1-2
v_call: TRBV12-3/TRBV12-4
cdr3_nt: TGCGCCAGCAGCTTGGCGGGGAACTATGGCTACACCTTC
cdr3_aa: CASSLAGNYGYTF

d_call: TRBD1
clone_size: .
j_call: TRBJ1-5
v_call: TRBV19
cdr3_nt: TGTGCCAGTAGTACCTCGGGACAGGGTAATCAGCCCCAGCATTTT
cdr3_aa: CASSTSGQGNQPQHF

d_call: .
clone_size: .
j_call: TRBJ1-5
v_call: TRBV10-3
cdr3_nt: TGTGCCATCAGTGGGAGGGGGGGACCTCAGCCCCAGCATTTT
cdr3_aa: CAISGRGGPQPQHF

d_call: .
clone_size: .
j_call: TRBJ2-2
v_call: TRBV7-2
cdr3_nt: TGTGCCAGCAGCAGAAAGCGGGCAGCTGACACCGGGGAGCTGTTTTTT
cdr3_aa: CASSRKRAADTGELFF

d_call: TRBD1
clone_size: .
j_call: TRBJ2-5
v_call: TRBV5-1
cdr3_nt: TGCGCCAGCAGCTTCGGGACAGGGGAAGAGACCCAGTACTTC
cdr3_aa: CASSFGTGEETQYF

d_call: .
clone_size: .
j_call: TRBJ2-4
v_call: TRBV7-2
cdr3_nt: TGTGCCAGCAGCTACGGAGGGTCCGAAAACATTCAGTACTTC
cdr3_aa: CASSYGGSENIQYF

d_call: TRBD1
clone_size: .
j_call: TRBJ2-1
v_call: TRBV20-1
cdr3_nt: TGCAGTGCTAGAGGTGGGACAGAGACTGCCTACAATGAGCAGTTCTTC
cdr3_aa: CSARGGTETAYNEQFF

d_call: TRBD1
clone_size: .
j_call: TRBJ2-5
v_call: TRBV11-2
cdr3_nt: TGTGCCAGTTGGGGGACAGCCCAAGAGACCCAGTACTTC
cdr3_aa: CASWGTAQETQYF

d_call: .
clone_size: few
j_call: TRBJ2-7
v_call: TRBV7-9
cdr3_nt: TGTGCCAGCAGCTTCACCGGCCCCTACGAGCAGTACTTC
cdr3_aa: CASSFTGPYEQYF

d_call: TRBD1
clone_size: .
j_call: TRBJ1-6
v_call: TRBV20-1
cdr3_nt: TGCAGTGCTAGAGGCCCGGGACAGGATAATTCACCCCTCCACTTT
cdr3_aa: CSARGPGQDNSPLHF

d_call: .
clone_size: few
j_call: TRBJ1-5
v_call: TRBV25-1
cdr3_nt: TGTGCCAGCAGTGACTTGCAGGGGCAGCCCCAGCATTTT
cdr3_aa: CASSDLQGQPQHF

d_call: .
clone_size: .
j_call: TRBJ2-2
v_call: TRBV3-1
cdr3_nt: TGTGCCAGCAGATCTGGGGGGAACACCGGGGAGCTGTTTTTT
cdr3_aa: CASRSGGNTGELFF

d_call: .
clone_size: .
j_call: TRBJ2-2
v_call: TRBV3-1
cdr3_nt: TGTGCCAGCAGCCAAGACAGACCGGGGAGAAGAACCGGGGAGCTGTTTTTT
cdr3_aa: CASSQDRPGRRTGELFF

d_call: .
clone_size: many
j_call: TRBJ1-2
v_call: TRBV11-2
cdr3_nt: TGTGCCAGCAGCTTAGGAGCAGGGTACTATGGCTACACCTTC
cdr3_aa: CASSLGAGYYGYTF

d_call: .
clone_size: .
j_call: TRBJ2-1
v_call: TRBV15
cdr3_nt: TGTGCCACCAATCTTGACGCCCAGAGCTCCTACAATGAGCAGTTCTTC
cdr3_aa: CATNLDAQSSYNEQFF

d_call: .
clone_size: .
j_call: TRBJ2-1
v_call: TRBV28
cdr3_nt: TGTGCCAGCACGGCCCTGAGTAACAATGAGCAGTTCTTC
cdr3_aa: CASTALSNNEQFF

d_call: .
clone_size: .
j_call: TRBJ2-5
v_call: TRBV18
cdr3_nt: TGTGCCAGCTCACCCGACACGGAGACCCAGTACTTC
cdr3_aa: CASSPDTETQYF

d_call: .
clone_size: .
j_call: TRBJ2-2
v_call: TRBV29-1
cdr3_nt: TGCAGCTGCGTCTGGGCGAACACCGGGGAGCTGTTTTTT
cdr3_aa: CSCVWANTGELFF

d_call: .
clone_size: .
j_call: TRBJ1-6
v_call: TRBV7-2
cdr3_nt: TGTGCCAGCAACCTAGACGGGTATAATTCACCCCTCCACTTT
cdr3_aa: CASNLDGYNSPLHF